This T cell receptor (beta chain) emerged from a study of blood T cell repertoires in COVID-19. Study-wide context: Sources were T cells, B-cell-depleted T cells, or PBMCs; the material itself was cDNA or gDNA.

Germline CDR1 reads SQVTM; CDR2 reads ANQGSEA. The CDR3 is 14 amino acids. J gave up 1 base and V 3 bases, and 5 bases lay outside the gene matches. Method: immunoSEQ multiplex PCR; TCRdb's copy keeps in-frame clones and lacks some. The sample has roughly 71,000 clones; approximately 87% are singletons. This sequence joins TRBV29-1 and TRBJ1-1, with TRBD1 matching 7 bases. The clonotype originates from a woman at least 80 years old with acute or convalescent COVID-19. Sequencing used peripheral blood. The CDR3 is CSVDYRGGNTEAFF. The CDR3 DNA reads TGCAGCGTTGATTACAGGGGAGGGAACACTGAAGCTTTCTTT.